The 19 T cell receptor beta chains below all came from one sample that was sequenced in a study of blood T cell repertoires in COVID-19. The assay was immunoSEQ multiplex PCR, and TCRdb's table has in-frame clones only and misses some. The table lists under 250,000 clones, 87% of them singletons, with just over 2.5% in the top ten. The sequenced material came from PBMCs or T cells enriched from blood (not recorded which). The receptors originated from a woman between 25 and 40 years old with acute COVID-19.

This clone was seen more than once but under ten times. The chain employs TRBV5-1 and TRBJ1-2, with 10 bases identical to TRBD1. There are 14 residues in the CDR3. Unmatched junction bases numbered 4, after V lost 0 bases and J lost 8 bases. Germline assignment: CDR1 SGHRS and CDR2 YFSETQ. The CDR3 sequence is CASSLGQGARGYTF. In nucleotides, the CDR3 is TGCGCCAGCAGCTTGGGACAGGGGGCCCGAGGCTACACCTTC.

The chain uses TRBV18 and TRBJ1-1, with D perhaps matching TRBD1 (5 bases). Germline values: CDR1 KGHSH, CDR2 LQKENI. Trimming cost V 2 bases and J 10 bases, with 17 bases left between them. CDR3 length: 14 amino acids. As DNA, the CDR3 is TGTGCCAGCTCACCAGACCGGGGTACGGGGGGAGCTTTCTTT. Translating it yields CASSPDRGTGGAFF.

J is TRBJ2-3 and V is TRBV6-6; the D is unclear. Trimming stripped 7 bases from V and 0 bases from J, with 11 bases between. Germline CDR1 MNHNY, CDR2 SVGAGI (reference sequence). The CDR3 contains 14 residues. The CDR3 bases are TGTGCCAGCACCGATCACAGAAGCACAGATACGCAGTATTTT. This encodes CASTDHRSTDTQYF.

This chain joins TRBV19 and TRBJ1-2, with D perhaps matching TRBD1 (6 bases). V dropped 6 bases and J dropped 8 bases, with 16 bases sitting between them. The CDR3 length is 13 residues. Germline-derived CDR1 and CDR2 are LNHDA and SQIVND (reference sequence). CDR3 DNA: TGTGCCAGTAGCCTGACAGGAGCCTGGGGCTACACCTTC. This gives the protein CASSLTGAWGYTF.

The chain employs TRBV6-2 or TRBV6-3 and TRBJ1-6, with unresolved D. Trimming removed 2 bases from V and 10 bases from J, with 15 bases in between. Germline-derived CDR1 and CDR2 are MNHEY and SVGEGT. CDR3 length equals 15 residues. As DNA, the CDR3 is TGTGCCAGCAGTTACGGCCCGGGAGGTAACTCACCCCTCCACTTT. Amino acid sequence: CASSYGPGGNSPLHF.

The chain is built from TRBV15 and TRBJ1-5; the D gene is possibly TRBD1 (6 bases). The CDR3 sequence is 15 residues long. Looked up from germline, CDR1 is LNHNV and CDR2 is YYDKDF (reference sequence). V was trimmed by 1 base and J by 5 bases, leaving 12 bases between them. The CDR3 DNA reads TGTGCCACCAGCAGAGCAGGGGTCCTGCATCAGCCCCAGCATTTT. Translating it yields CATSRAGVLHQPQHF. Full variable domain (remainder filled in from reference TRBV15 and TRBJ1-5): DAMVIQNPRYQVTQFGKPVTLSCSQTLNHNVMYWYQQKSSQAPKLLFHYYDKDFNNEADTPDNFQSRRPNTSFCFLDIRSPGLGDTAMYLCATSRAGVLHQPQHFGDGTRLSIL.

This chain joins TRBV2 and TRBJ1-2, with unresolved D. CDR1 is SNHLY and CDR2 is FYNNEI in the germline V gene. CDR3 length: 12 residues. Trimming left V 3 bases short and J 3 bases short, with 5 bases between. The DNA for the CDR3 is TGTGCCAGCAGTGACTCGTACTATGGCTACACCTTC. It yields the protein CASSDSYYGYTF.

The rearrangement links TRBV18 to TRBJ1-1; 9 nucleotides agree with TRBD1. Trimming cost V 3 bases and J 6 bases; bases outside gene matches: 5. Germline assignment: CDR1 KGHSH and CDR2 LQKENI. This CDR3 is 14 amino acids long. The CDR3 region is CASSPGQGRSEAFF. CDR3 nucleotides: TGTGCCAGCTCACCGGGACAGGGACGGTCTGAAGCTTTCTTT.

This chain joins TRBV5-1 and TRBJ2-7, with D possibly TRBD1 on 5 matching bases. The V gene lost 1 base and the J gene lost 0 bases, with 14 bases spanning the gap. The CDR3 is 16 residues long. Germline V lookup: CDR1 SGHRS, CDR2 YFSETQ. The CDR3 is CASSLLWGAPSYEQYF. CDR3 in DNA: TGCGCCAGCAGCTTGTTATGGGGCGCCCCCTCCTACGAGCAGTACTTC. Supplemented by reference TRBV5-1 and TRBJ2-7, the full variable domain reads KAGVTQTPRYLIKTRGQQVTLSCSPISGHRSVSWYQQTPGQGLQFLFEYFSETQRNKGNFPGRFSGRQFSNSRSEMNVSTLELGDSALYLCASSLLWGAPSYEQYFGPGTRLTVT.

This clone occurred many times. The CDR3 spells CASSTPPSHGYTF. In DNA, the CDR3 is TGTGCCAGTAGTACCCCCCCTTCTCATGGCTACACCTTC. This chain connects TRBV19 to TRBJ1-2, with D unclear. The CDR3 covers 13 residues. Trimming shortened V by 4 bases and J by 6 bases, and 12 bases separated the two germline ends. The germline CDR1 and CDR2 sequences are LNHDA and SQIVND (reference sequence).

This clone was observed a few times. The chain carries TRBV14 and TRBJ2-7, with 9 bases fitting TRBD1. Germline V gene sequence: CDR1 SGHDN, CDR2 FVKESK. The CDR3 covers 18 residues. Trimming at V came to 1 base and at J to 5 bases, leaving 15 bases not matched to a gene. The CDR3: CASSQVGSGTGIFDEQYF. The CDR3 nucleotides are TGTGCCAGCAGCCAAGTTGGAAGCGGGACAGGGATCTTCGACGAGCAGTACTTC.

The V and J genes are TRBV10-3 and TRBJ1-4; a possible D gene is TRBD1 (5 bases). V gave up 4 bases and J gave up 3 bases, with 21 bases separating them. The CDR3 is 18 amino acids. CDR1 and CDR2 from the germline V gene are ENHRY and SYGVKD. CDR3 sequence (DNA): TGTGCCATCAGTGGTGTTCGCAGGGAGGACGGGTCTAATGAAAAACTGTTTTTT. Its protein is CAISGVRREDGSNEKLFF.

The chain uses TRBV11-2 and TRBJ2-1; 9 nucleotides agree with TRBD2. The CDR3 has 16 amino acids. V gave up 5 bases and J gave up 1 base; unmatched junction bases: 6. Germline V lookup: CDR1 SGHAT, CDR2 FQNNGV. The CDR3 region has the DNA TGTGCCAGCAGCAGGAGCGGGGGGTATTCCTACAATGAGCAGTTCTTC. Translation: CASSRSGGYSYNEQFF.

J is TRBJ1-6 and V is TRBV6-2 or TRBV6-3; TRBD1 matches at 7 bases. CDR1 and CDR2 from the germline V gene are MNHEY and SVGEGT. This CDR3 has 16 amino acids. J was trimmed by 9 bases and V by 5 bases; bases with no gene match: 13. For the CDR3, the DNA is TGTGCCAGCAGTCACGCCACAGGGGCGAGGAGTTCACCCCTCCACTTT. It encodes CASSHATGARSSPLHF.

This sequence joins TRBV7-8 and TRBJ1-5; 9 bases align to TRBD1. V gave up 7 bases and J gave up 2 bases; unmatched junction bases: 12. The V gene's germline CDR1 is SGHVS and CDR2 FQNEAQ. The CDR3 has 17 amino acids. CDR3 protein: CASTTRTGELGNQPQHF. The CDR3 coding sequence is TGTGCCAGCACTACACGGACAGGGGAGCTCGGCAATCAGCCCCAGCATTTT.

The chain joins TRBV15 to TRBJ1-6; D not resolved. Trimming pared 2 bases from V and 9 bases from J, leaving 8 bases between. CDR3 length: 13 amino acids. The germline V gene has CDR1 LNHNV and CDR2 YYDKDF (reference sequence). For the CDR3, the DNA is TGTGCCACCAGCAGACCTGGGAGTTCACCCCTCCACTTT. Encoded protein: CATSRPGSSPLHF.

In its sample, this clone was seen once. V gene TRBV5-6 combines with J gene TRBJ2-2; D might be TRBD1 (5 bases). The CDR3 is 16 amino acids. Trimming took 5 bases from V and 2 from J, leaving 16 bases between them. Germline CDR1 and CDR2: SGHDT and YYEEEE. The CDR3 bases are TGTGCCAGCAGTCTTACCCCGACAGTTAACACCGGGGAGCTGTTTTTT. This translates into CASSLTPTVNTGELFF.

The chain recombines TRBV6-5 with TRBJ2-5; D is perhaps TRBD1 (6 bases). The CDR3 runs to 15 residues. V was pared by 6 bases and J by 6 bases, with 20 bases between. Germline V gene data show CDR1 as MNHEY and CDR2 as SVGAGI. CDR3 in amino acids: CASSLQQGGRKTQYF. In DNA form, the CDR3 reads TGTGCCAGCAGCCTACAGCAAGGGGGTCGGAAGACCCAGTACTTC.

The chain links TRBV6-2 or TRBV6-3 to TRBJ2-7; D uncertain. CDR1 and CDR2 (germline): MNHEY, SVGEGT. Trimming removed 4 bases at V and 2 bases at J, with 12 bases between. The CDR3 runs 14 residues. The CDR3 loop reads CASSSPGTTYEQYF. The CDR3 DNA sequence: TGTGCCAGCAGTTCCCCAGGTACGACCTACGAGCAGTACTTC.